One sample yielded the 5 T cell receptor beta chains listed below, sequenced in a study of blood T cell repertoires in COVID-19. Only in-frame clones appear in the TCRdb table, and some are missing; sequencing was by immunoSEQ multiplex PCR. The table records 300,000 to 350,000 clones, 87% of them present only once. Sequenced input: peripheral blood. These receptors were obtained from a man younger than 35 with active or convalescent COVID-19.

The chain has TRBV19 and TRBJ2-3; TRBD2 is a possible D gene (6 bases). This CDR3 is 12 amino acids long. Germline loops: CDR1 LNHDA, CDR2 SQIVND (reference sequence). Trimming removed 6 bases from V and 4 bases from J, with 8 bases in between. The CDR3 region is CASREGPDTQYF. CDR3 nucleotides: TGTGCCAGTAGGGAGGGTCCAGATACGCAGTATTTT.

This chain uses TRBV6-5 with TRBJ1-4; TRBD1 matches 9 bases. Germline V gene lookup returns CDR1 MNHEY and CDR2 SVGAGI. V gave up 6 bases and J gave up 8 bases; unmatched junction bases: 7. This CDR3 is 14 amino acids long. The CDR3 spells CASRPTGGREKLFF. The DNA of the CDR3 is TGTGCCAGCAGACCGACAGGGGGTAGGGAAAAACTGTTTTTT.

The chain joins TRBV12-3 or TRBV12-4 to TRBJ2-1, with a possible D match to TRBD1 (6 bases). This CDR3 is 13 amino acids long. Trimming took off 0 bases at V and 9 bases at J, with 9 bases between the two ends. The chain's CDR3 is CASSLAQGTEQFF. The CDR3 DNA reads TGTGCCAGCAGTTTAGCGCAGGGGACTGAGCAGTTCTTC.

In its sample, this clone was seen a few times. The chain recombines TRBV7-9 with TRBJ1-2, with 9 nucleotides matching TRBD1. Germline CDR1 reads SEHNR; CDR2 reads FQNEAQ (reference sequence). Trimming removed 2 bases from V and 4 bases from J; junction bases left unmatched: 11. This CDR3 is 17 amino acids long. The CDR3 sequence is CASSLPPPQGASYGYTF. DNA for the CDR3: TGTGCCAGCAGCTTACCCCCCCCACAGGGGGCAAGCTATGGCTACACCTTC.

The CDR3 region is CATSASSGRVPAGELFF. CDR3 bases: TGTGCCACCAGCGCCTCTAGCGGGAGGGTACCCGCCGGGGAGCTGTTTTTT. This sequence joins TRBV15 and TRBJ2-2, with 12 bases aligning to TRBD2. The J segment lost 6 bases and the V segment lost 5 bases, leaving 10 bases of the junction unmatched. CDR3 size: 17 residues. In germline, CDR1 is LNHNV, CDR2 YYDKDF (reference sequence).